A selection of T cell receptor beta chains follows, all from one sample in a study of T cells in Graves' hyperthyroidism and ophthalmopathy. TCRdb re-called the multiplex PCR reads through MiXCR, storing one row per CDR3 protein. Here the sample spans about 720,000 distinct CDR3 sequences, under 20% being singletons. The sample taken for sequencing was blood. All receptors come from a woman aged 45 to 65 with Graves' hyperthyroidism that later progressed to Graves' ophthalmopathy. Both conserved end residues are trimmed from each CDR3.

J gene: TRBJ2-2; V gene: TRBV11-3; CDR3 protein: ASSLVSRRGAGELF
J gene: TRBJ1-2; V gene: TRBV29-1; CDR3 protein: SVRREENTGRYT
J gene: TRBJ2-3; V gene: TRBV3-1; CDR3 protein: ASSQKEDETRTGYTDTQY
J gene: TRBJ2-5; V gene: TRBV5-1; CDR3 protein: ASSSDSAPQETQY
J gene: TRBJ1-3; V gene: TRBV2; CDR3 protein: ASKETTIY
J gene: TRBJ1-5; V gene: TRBV6-1; CDR3 protein: ASSSKTGRQPQH
J gene: TRBJ1-2; V gene: TRBV7-9; CDR3 protein: ASSPAQDKANYGYT
J gene: TRBJ1-1; V gene: TRBV2; CDR3 protein: ASSELRAGPLTEAF
J gene: TRBJ1-2; V gene: TRBV6-5; CDR3 protein: ASSYERGGGYT
J gene: TRBJ1-3; V gene: TRBV2; CDR3 protein: ASTGVQSSGNTIY
J gene: TRBJ2-5; V gene: TRBV4-1; CDR3 protein: ASSPQGEGTRETQY
J gene: TRBJ1-6; V gene: TRBV27; CDR3 protein: ASTGPKGDSPLH
J gene: TRBJ1-2; V gene: TRBV19; CDR3 protein: ASSIGTGRGYT
J gene: TRBJ1-6; V gene: TRBV5-1; CDR3 protein: ASSNRDMWNSPLH
J gene: TRBJ1-1; V gene: TRBV12-3/TRBV12-4; CDR3 protein: ASRRTGRNTEAF
J gene: TRBJ2-1; V gene: TRBV11-2; CDR3 protein: ASCPKGAYNEQF
J gene: TRBJ1-2; V gene: TRBV6-5; CDR3 protein: ASSYGSQVLSNYGYT
J gene: TRBJ2-4; V gene: TRBV7-8; CDR3 protein: ASSLTGRGRGKNIQY
J gene: TRBJ2-3; V gene: TRBV6-1; CDR3 protein: ASRRPSRDAGADTQY
J gene: TRBJ2-1; V gene: TRBV10-3; CDR3 protein: AISSVSYNEQF
J gene: TRBJ1-5; V gene: TRBV7-9; CDR3 protein: ASSFYGQGINQPQH
J gene: TRBJ1-5; V gene: TRBV19; CDR3 protein: ASSILPYYRDSNQPQH
J gene: TRBJ1-4; V gene: TRBV12-3/TRBV12-4; CDR3 protein: ASSPAGSGEKLF
J gene: TRBJ2-7; V gene: TRBV6-1; CDR3 protein: ASGERAQY
J gene: TRBJ1-1; V gene: TRBV5-1; CDR3 protein: ASSRTENTEAF
J gene: TRBJ2-5; V gene: TRBV7-6; CDR3 protein: ASSSSGLAGTETQY
J gene: TRBJ1-2; V gene: TRBV12-3/TRBV12-4; CDR3 protein: ASKQTGGSGYGYT
J gene: TRBJ2-2; V gene: TRBV11-3; CDR3 protein: ASARLAGGDTGELF
J gene: TRBJ1-1; V gene: TRBV20-1; CDR3 protein: SARDWAGQGAQNTEAF
J gene: TRBJ2-1; V gene: TRBV15; CDR3 protein: ATSRTGGKNNEQF
J gene: TRBJ1-6; V gene: TRBV12-3/TRBV12-4; CDR3 protein: ASSLNEMESPLH
J gene: TRBJ2-7; V gene: TRBV19; CDR3 protein: ASSIGLAGAASYEQY
J gene: TRBJ1-2; V gene: TRBV24-1; CDR3 protein: ATSDPRTGGVYGYT
J gene: TRBJ1-4; V gene: TRBV7-9; CDR3 protein: ASSPKQFANEKLF
J gene: TRBJ1-5; V gene: TRBV5-6; CDR3 protein: ASNYGTGSNQPQH
J gene: TRBJ1-2; V gene: TRBV27; CDR3 protein: ASSFQYNYGYT
J gene: TRBJ1-4; V gene: TRBV2; CDR3 protein: ASRGQTTNEKLF
J gene: TRBJ2-2; V gene: TRBV19; CDR3 protein: ASSTTGYSGGELF
J gene: TRBJ2-2; V gene: TRBV7-6; CDR3 protein: ASSILGGGGHTGELF
J gene: TRBJ1-2; V gene: TRBV7-9; CDR3 protein: ASSLDGDRASVRNYGYP
J gene: TRBJ1-1; V gene: TRBV5-1; CDR3 protein: ASSLRGNTEAF
J gene: TRBJ2-1; V gene: TRBV2; CDR3 protein: ASSPFGQVPYNEQF
J gene: TRBJ2-3; V gene: TRBV10-3; CDR3 protein: TISEAGQKPDTQY
J gene: TRBJ2-1; V gene: TRBV24-1; CDR3 protein: ATQTGQGGDEQF